This entry lists 5 T cell receptor beta chains sequenced from one sample in a study of blood T cells in healthy people across ages (dated by TCRdb to between 2014 and 2016). Library construction relied on 5' RACE. For sequencing, an Illumina HiSeq 2500 was employed. A second PCR of about 6 to 11 cycles was run with a J-beta primer mix and a sample-barcoded 5' primer. Clones were called with MiXCR by TCRdb after fastp trimmed the public reads at Q25, and only in-frame beta chains were retained. Rows are unified per CDR3 protein, each entry keeping the most common DNA and genes. In this sample the table shows some 930,000 distinct CDR3 sequences, 25% to 30% of which occur a single time. The ten largest clonotypes hold 10% of the sample. The sample was also reused in another study, on T cells of mothers and their children.

Sequencing was carried out using blood. These TCRs come from a woman aged 40-49 years in good health.

A few counts support this clonotype. The chain combines TRBV9 with TRBJ2-3, with D tentatively TRBD2 (6 bases). The CDR3 runs to 15 residues. CDR1 is SGDLS, CDR2 YYNGEE, per germline. With 5 bases removed from V and 0 bases from J, the gap between germline ends came to 13 bases. The CDR3 DNA sequence: TGTGCCAGCAGGAGGGGAGGAGGGAGCACAGATACGCAGTATTTT. Protein: CASRRGGGSTDTQYF.

This clonotype was recorded at least ten times. V usage is TRBV28 and J usage is TRBJ2-5; D unclear. The germline V and J ends were trimmed by 7 bases and 5 bases, with 11 bases remaining between them. From germline, CDR1 is MDHEN and CDR2 SYDVKM. CDR3 length: 12 amino acids. The CDR3 reads CASTSRRETQYF. The CDR3, as DNA: TGTGCCAGCACCTCCCGGCGGGAGACCCAGTACTTC.

About this clonotype: The junction and the germline gene differ at one end; a read error may be behind it. This rearrangement joins TRBV14 to TRBJ1-1, with D unresolved. The germline V gene encodes CDR1 SGHDN and CDR2 FVKESK. The CDR3 sequence is 14 residues long. In nucleotides, the CDR3 is TGTGTCAGCAGCCAAGGGCGGGGGAACACTGAAGCTTTCTTT. Amino acids: CVSSQGRGNTEAFF.

This clonotype was counted only a few times. The chain has TRBV12-3 or TRBV12-4 and TRBJ1-1; tentative D call: TRBD1 (6 bases). V lost 7 bases and J lost 4, with 19 bases in between. The CDR3 runs 15 residues. The CDR3 loop reads CASKGQILDSTEAFF. The CDR3 nucleotides read TGTGCCAGCAAAGGACAGATCCTCGACAGCACTGAAGCTTTCTTT.

Notes on this clonotype: Being one base from a much bigger clone, this may be a read error. The chain couples TRBV12-3 or TRBV12-4 to TRBJ2-7; D is unresolved. V lost 1 base and J 9 bases, leaving 10 bases between the germline ends. There are 12 residues in the CDR3. The CDR3 DNA reads TGTGCCAGCAGTTTAGGGGTTTCCGGGCAGTACTTC. This codes for CASSLGVSGQYF.